Presented here are 29 T cell receptor beta chains from one specimen sequenced in a study of cytomegalovirus exposure and HLA in healthy donors. Both 60 Vbeta primers and 13 Jbeta primers went into the PCR. Assay used: immunoSEQ multiplex PCR; TCRdb lists only in-frame clones, some missing. The table shows 170,000 or so clones, with 84% occurring only once. Sequenced material: PBMCs. The source of these receptors is a man between 18 and 35 years old in good health and CMV-seronegative.

The V gene is TRBV6-1, the J gene TRBJ1-6; D is unclear. In germline, CDR1 is MNHNS, CDR2 SASEGT. The CDR3 loop spans 12 amino acids. V was clipped by 5 bases and J by 8 bases, with 7 bases between them. The CDR3 DNA reads TGTGCCAGCAGTTTGTCGGATTCACCCCTCCACTTT. Translated, it gives CASSLSDSPLHF.

The chain links TRBV2 to TRBJ1-5, with TRBD1 matching over 9 bases. J gave up 3 bases and V 5 bases, and 2 bases lay outside the gene matches. This CDR3 is 14 amino acids long. Per germline, CDR1 SNHLY and CDR2 FYNNEI. The DNA of the CDR3 is TGTGCCAGCAGTCCACAGGGGGCCAATCAGCCCCAGCATTTT. Translated, it gives CASSPQGANQPQHF.

CDR3 sequence: CASSLDSEGYEQYF. The CDR3 bases are TGTGCCAGCAGCTTAGATAGCGAAGGTTACGAGCAGTACTTC. This sequence joins TRBV7-2 and TRBJ2-7; the D gene is possibly TRBD2 (5 bases). CDR3 length equals 14 residues. The germline V and J ends were trimmed by 1 base and 4 bases, with 11 bases remaining between them. The V gene's germline CDR1 is SGHTA and CDR2 FQGNSA.

The chain uses TRBV4-1 and TRBJ1-6; D gene uncertain. The CDR3 extends over 15 amino acids. Germline CDR1 is MGHRA and CDR2 is YSYEKL. V dropped 0 bases and J dropped 11 bases, with 14 bases sitting between them. Here the CDR3 reads CASSQDPGGVAPLHF. CDR3 nucleotide sequence: TGCGCCAGCAGCCAAGACCCGGGCGGGGTAGCACCCCTCCACTTT.

V usage is TRBV9 and J usage is TRBJ2-3; maybe TRBD2 (6 bases). The CDR3 extends over 15 amino acids. Between the trimmed V and J ends, which lost 0 bases and 5 bases, there was a span of 13 bases. CDR1 is SGDLS and CDR2 is YYNGEE in the germline V gene. The CDR3 spells CASSVDGSLGDTQYF. CDR3 nucleotides: TGTGCCAGCAGCGTAGACGGGAGCCTCGGAGATACGCAGTATTTT. Complete variable domain (other parts from reference TRBV9 and TRBJ2-3): DSGVTQTPKHLITATGQRVTLRCSPRSGDLSVYWYQQSLDQGLQFLIQYYNGEERAKGNILERFSAQQFPDLHSELNLSSLELGDSALYFCASSVDGSLGDTQYFGPGTRLTVL.

This rearrangement joins TRBV29-1 to TRBJ2-3; D gene ambiguous. Germline CDR1 SQVTM, CDR2 ANQGSEA. CDR3 length equals 15 residues. Trimming shortened V by 4 bases and J by 0 bases, and 14 bases separated the two germline ends. The CDR3 region is CSVGELISSTDTQYF. CDR3 sequence (DNA): TGCAGCGTTGGAGAACTAATATCTAGCACAGATACGCAGTATTTT.

CDR3 bases: TGTGCCAGCAGTCGGGACAGCGGCTCTAATGAGCAGTTCTTC. Amino acids: CASSRDSGSNEQFF. The V and J genes are TRBV6-6 and TRBJ2-1; 7 bases map to TRBD1. The CDR3 has 14 amino acids. The germline V gene has CDR1 MNHNY and CDR2 SVGAGI (reference sequence). V was pared by 5 bases and J by 7 bases, with 8 bases of the junction left unmatched.

V gene TRBV7-2 combines with J gene TRBJ2-7, with D perhaps matching TRBD2 (5 bases). The V end was cut by 4 bases, the J end by 2 bases, with 12 bases between. Germline CDR1 reads SGHTA; CDR2 reads FQGNSA. This CDR3 is built from 14 residues. The CDR3 protein is CASSWLAATYEQYF. The DNA for the CDR3 is TGTGCCAGCAGCTGGCTAGCAGCAACCTACGAGCAGTACTTC.

The chain has TRBV9 and TRBJ2-6; TRBD2 agrees at 7 bases. Germline V CDR1 and CDR2: SGDLS, YYNGEE. The J segment lost 2 bases and the V segment lost 4 bases, leaving 6 bases of the junction unmatched. The CDR3 runs 16 residues. The CDR3 is CASSRLGGTGANVLTF. The CDR3 coding sequence is TGTGCCAGCAGCCGACTGGGGGGGACTGGGGCCAACGTCCTGACTTTC.

The gene calls are TRBV6-6 and TRBJ2-2, with 11 positions matching TRBD2. The junction had 1 base not matched to a gene; V was cut back by 8 bases and J by 5 bases. Per the germline V gene, CDR1 is MNHNY and CDR2 is SVGAGI (reference sequence). CDR3 length: 13 residues. In DNA, the CDR3 is TGTGCCAGCCTAGCGGGAGGTACCGGGGAGCTGTTTTTT. Its translation: CASLAGGTGELFF.

The V gene is TRBV5-1, the J gene TRBJ2-2; no clear D. Trimming took off 2 bases at V and 2 bases at J, with 13 bases between the two ends. There are 16 residues in the CDR3. CDR1 SGHRS and CDR2 YFSETQ come from the germline V gene. The CDR3 DNA is TGCGCCAGCAGCTTTATGGGCAGGCCCAACACCGGGGAGCTGTTTTTT. Protein sequence: CASSFMGRPNTGELFF.

The chain is built from TRBV12-5 and TRBJ2-1; TRBD2 matches at 10 bases. Germline CDR1 LGHNT, CDR2 FRNRAP. The V segment lost 1 base and the J segment 8 bases; nucleotides outside the gene matches: 5. The CDR3 contains 15 residues. CDR3 nucleotides: TGTGCTAGTGGTTTGGGGGAGAGCGGGAGGGATGAGCAGTTCTTC. Protein product: CASGLGESGRDEQFF.

The chain couples TRBV7-8 to TRBJ2-7; D might be TRBD1 (5 bases). The V gene lost 2 bases and the J gene lost 3 bases, with 11 bases spanning the gap. Germline V lookup: CDR1 SGHVS, CDR2 FQNEAQ. CDR3 length: 14 amino acids. DNA of the CDR3: TGTGCCAGCAGCTTAACAGGACCGGACTACGAGCAGTACTTC. It specifies CASSLTGPDYEQYF.

The CDR3: CATSVWTGFNTGELFF. CDR3 coding DNA: TGTGCCACCAGCGTCTGGACAGGGTTCAACACCGGGGAGCTGTTTTTT. This chain joins TRBV15 and TRBJ2-2; TRBD1 agrees at 8 bases. The CDR3 runs 16 residues. With V trimmed by 5 bases and J by 2 bases, 7 bases remained unmatched. Germline V lookup: CDR1 LNHNV, CDR2 YYDKDF (reference sequence).

This chain links TRBV7-9 with TRBJ1-4, with TRBD1 matching over 11 bases. The CDR3 has 14 residues. Germline CDR1 SEHNR, CDR2 FQNEAQ (reference sequence). Trimming removed 4 bases from V and 10 bases from J; junction bases left unmatched: 5. The CDR3 DNA sequence: TGTGCCAGCAGCTCGCCCGGGACAGGGGGAAAACTGTTTTTT. Translating it yields CASSSPGTGGKLFF.

This rearrangement joins TRBV7-2 to TRBJ2-3; D gene uncertain. Germline lookup yields CDR1 SGHTA and CDR2 FQGNSA. The CDR3 sequence is 12 residues long. Trimming stripped 1 base from V and 6 bases from J, with 5 bases between. CDR3 DNA sequence: TGTGCCAGCAGCTTAGATGGCGATACGCAGTATTTT. It specifies CASSLDGDTQYF.

V and J are TRBV19 and TRBJ1-2; D not resolved. Germline V gives CDR1 LNHDA, CDR2 SQIVND (reference sequence). Trimming took off 6 bases at V and 4 bases at J, with 12 bases between the two ends. This CDR3 region has 13 residues. For the CDR3, the DNA is TGTGCCAGTAGATTGGGGAGCCTCTATGGCTACACCTTC. This gives the protein CASRLGSLYGYTF.

The chain combines TRBV27 with TRBJ2-7, with D maybe TRBD2 (7 bases). CDR3 length equals 14 residues. With 2 bases removed from V and 5 bases from J, the gap between germline ends came to 13 bases. Germline V gene sequence: CDR1 MNHEY, CDR2 SMNVEV (reference sequence). The CDR3 region is CASSLGGAPNEQYF. The CDR3 DNA sequence: TGTGCCAGCAGTTTAGGGGGGGCTCCCAACGAGCAGTACTTC.

J is TRBJ1-2 and V is TRBV7-9; D perhaps matches TRBD1 (5 bases). The CDR3 extends over 15 amino acids. V lost 5 bases to trimming and J lost 3 bases, with 16 bases between them. Germline loops: CDR1 SEHNR, CDR2 FQNEAQ (reference sequence). CDR3 in amino acids: CASSPSGAVYYGYTF. The DNA for the CDR3 is TGTGCCAGCAGCCCCTCTGGGGCAGTTTACTATGGCTACACCTTC.

This clone was detected once. V and J are TRBV27 and TRBJ2-5, with 8 bases that match TRBD1. V lost 4 bases, J lost 7 bases, and 11 bases stayed unmatched. Germline V gene sequence: CDR1 MNHEY, CDR2 SMNVEV (reference sequence). The CDR3 contains 15 residues. CDR3 nucleotide sequence: TGTGCCAGCAGTTCTGGGCAGGGGGCCCGAGGGACCCAGTACTTC. As protein: CASSSGQGARGTQYF.

This clone was detected only once. The chain carries TRBV6-1 and TRBJ1-1; D remains ambiguous. V lost 6 bases, J lost 12 bases, and 14 bases lay in between. The CDR3 covers 11 residues. Per the germline V gene, CDR1 is MNHNS and CDR2 is SASEGT. The CDR3 coding sequence is TGTGCCAGCAGCGACGGGGAACCACCTTTCTTT. It encodes CASSDGEPPFF.

V is TRBV7-9 and J is TRBJ1-1, with D perhaps TRBD1 (5 bases). Germline V gene sequence: CDR1 SEHNR, CDR2 FQNEAQ (reference sequence). CDR3 length: 12 residues. V lost 5 bases to trimming and J lost 10 bases, with 14 bases between them. As DNA, the CDR3 is TGTGCCAGCAGCATTCACCAGGGAAGAGCTTTCTTT. Amino acid sequence: CASSIHQGRAFF.

This clone was observed a single time. The chain has TRBV2 and TRBJ2-1; D gene unclear. Germline V gene data show CDR1 as SNHLY and CDR2 as FYNNEI. Trimming took off 2 bases at V and 2 bases at J, with 4 bases between the two ends. The CDR3 totals 13 residues. For the CDR3, the DNA is TGTGCCAGCAGTGAAAGCCCCTACAATGAGCAGTTCTTC. As protein: CASSESPYNEQFF.

In this sample, this clone turned up once. The V gene is TRBV7-8, the J gene TRBJ1-4; 8 bases line up with TRBD1. CDR3 length: 15 residues. Germline CDR1 SGHVS, CDR2 FQNEAQ. The J segment lost 4 bases and the V segment lost 5 bases, leaving 6 bases of the junction unmatched. In DNA form, the CDR3 reads TGTGCCAGCAGCCCGGGACAGGCCAATAATGAAAAACTGTTTTTT. Translation gives CASSPGQANNEKLFF. Looking up the rest from reference TRBV7-8 and TRBJ1-4 gives the full variable domain: GAGVSQSPRYKVAKRGQDVALRCDPISGHVSLFWYQQALGQGPEFLTYFQNEAQLDKSGLPSDRFFAERPEGSVSTLKIQRTQQEDSAVYLCASSPGQANNEKLFFGSGTQLSVL.

Here the CDR3 DNA reads TGTGCCACCGAGGACAGGGGCCGGGCACAGCCCCAGCATTTT. Translating it yields CATEDRGRAQPQHF. This sequence joins TRBV15 and TRBJ1-5; TRBD1 agrees at 9 bases. V shed 8 bases, J shed 7 bases, and the junction held 9 bases outside the gene matches. Per germline, CDR1 LNHNV and CDR2 YYDKDF (reference sequence). The CDR3 runs to 14 residues.

This clone appeared a few times. The genes are TRBV27 and TRBJ2-7; a possible D gene is TRBD1 (6 bases). The V end was cut by 6 bases, the J end by 4 bases, with 19 bases between. In germline, CDR1 is MNHEY, CDR2 SMNVEV (reference sequence). The CDR3 extends over 15 amino acids. The CDR3 sequence: CASRDDMDSEYEQYF. The CDR3 nucleotides are TGTGCCAGCAGGGACGACATGGACAGCGAGTACGAGCAGTACTTC.

The rearrangement links TRBV5-6 to TRBJ1-2; D is unresolved. Germline V lookup: CDR1 SGHDT, CDR2 YYEEEE. The length of the CDR3 is 15 residues. V dropped 3 bases and J dropped 1 base, with 13 bases sitting between them. The CDR3 here is CASSYAAEVNYGYTF. CDR3 DNA sequence: TGTGCCAGCAGCTACGCGGCAGAAGTTAACTATGGCTACACCTTC.

This chain links TRBV9 with TRBJ2-7; the match to TRBD2 covers 8 bases. Germline values: CDR1 SGDLS, CDR2 YYNGEE. The V gene end was trimmed by 3 bases and the J gene end by 4 bases; junction bases not matched to a gene: 12. The CDR3 is made up of 16 amino acids. This chain's CDR3 is CASSAREGTRPYEQYF. For the CDR3, the DNA is TGTGCCAGCAGCGCTCGAGAAGGGACTAGACCTTACGAGCAGTACTTC.

This clone has a handful of counts. The rearrangement links TRBV4-1 to TRBJ1-2, with a possible D match to TRBD1 (6 bases). Germline loops: CDR1 MGHRA, CDR2 YSYEKL. This CDR3 comprises 15 residues. V was clipped by 2 bases and J by 6 bases, with 16 bases between them. The CDR3 DNA reads as TGCGCCAGCAGCCAAAAGGTGACAGGTACGGATGGCTACACCTTC. Residues: CASSQKVTGTDGYTF.